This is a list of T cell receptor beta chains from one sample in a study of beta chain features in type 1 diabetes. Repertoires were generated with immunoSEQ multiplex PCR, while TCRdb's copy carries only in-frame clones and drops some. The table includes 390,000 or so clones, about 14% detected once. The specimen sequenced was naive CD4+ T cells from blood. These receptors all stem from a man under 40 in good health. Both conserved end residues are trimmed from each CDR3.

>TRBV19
ASRNRESNQPQH
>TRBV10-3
AISDDRAGDTQY
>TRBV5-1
ASSLEGDLTDTQY
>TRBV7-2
ASSRFPAKNIQY
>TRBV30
AWKASEAF
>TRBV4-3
ASSQAKGVLRY
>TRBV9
ASSVGGGTTDTQY
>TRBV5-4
ATRWTGGEETQY
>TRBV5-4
ASSRRGLAGGLITDTQY
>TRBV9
ASSVATGAGSRNTGELF